Sequencing of this T cell receptor (beta chain) was carried out in a study of T cell repertoires in cytomegalovirus infection. As for the study in general: Recently described HLA-C-restricted plus well-studied HLA-B-restricted CMV epitopes were used.

This clonotype was recorded at least ten times. Its antigen is currently unknown. Each CDR3 protein is one row after TCRdb ran MiXCR on the reads. The table lists 700,000 to 950,000 distinct CDR3 sequences, approximately 32% of them singletons. The CDR3 is 13 amino acids. Germline V gene lookup returns CDR1 SGHTA and CDR2 FQGNSA. V shed 1 base and J shed 3 bases, with 7 bases lying between them. Broader study findings: Dominant in the ex vivo response were TCR beta clonotypes restricted by HLA-C and specific for CMV.

The specimen comprised cultured CD8+ T cells from PBMCs, sampled from culture after CMV antigen stimulation. The receptor was isolated from a human donor in good health (CMV status not recorded). Some clones in this sample may be carry-over from other donors' samples. The gene calls are TRBV7-2 and TRBJ2-7, with D unresolved. This chain's CDR3 is CASSLEYNYEQYF. CDR3 coding DNA: TGTGCCAGCAGCTTAGAATATAACTACGAGCAGTACTTC.